This T cell receptor (beta chain) was retrieved from a study of CD8+CD57+ T cells in acquired aplastic anemia. The CDR3 spans 13 residues. Trimming cost V 3 bases and J 1 base, with 9 bases left between them. In germline, CDR1 is DFQATT, CDR2 SNEGSKA (reference sequence). The table lists this clonotype with many counts. Template material for TCR beta VDJ and CDR3 profiling consisted of genomic DNA. TCRdb reprocessed the reads with MiXCR, giving one entry per CDR3 protein. The table lists about 210,000 distinct CDR3 sequences, approximately 35% of them singletons. V and J are TRBV20-1 and TRBJ1-1; TRBD1 is a possible D gene (6 bases). Sequencing used sorted CD4+, CD8+, or CD8+CD57+ T cells (not recorded which) from PBMCs. The TCR was taken from a human donor in good health, serving as a control. For the CDR3, the DNA is TGCAGTGCTAGTTCGGACAGGAACACTGAAGCTTTCTTT. It translates to CSASSDRNTEAFF.